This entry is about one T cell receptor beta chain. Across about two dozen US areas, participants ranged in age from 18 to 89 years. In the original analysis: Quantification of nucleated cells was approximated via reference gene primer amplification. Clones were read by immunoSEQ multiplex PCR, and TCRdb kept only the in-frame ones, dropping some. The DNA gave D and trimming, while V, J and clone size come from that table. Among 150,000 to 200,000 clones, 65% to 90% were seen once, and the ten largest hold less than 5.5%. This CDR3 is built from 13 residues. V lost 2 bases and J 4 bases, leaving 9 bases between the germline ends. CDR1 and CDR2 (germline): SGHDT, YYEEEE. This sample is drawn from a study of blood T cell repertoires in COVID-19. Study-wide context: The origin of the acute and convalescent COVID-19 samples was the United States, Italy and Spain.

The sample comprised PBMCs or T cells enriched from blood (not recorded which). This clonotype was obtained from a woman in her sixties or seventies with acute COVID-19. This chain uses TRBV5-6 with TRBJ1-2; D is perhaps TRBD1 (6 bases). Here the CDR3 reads CASSLLDSYGYTF. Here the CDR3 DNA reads TGTGCCAGCAGCTTACTGGACAGCTATGGCTACACCTTC.